A selection of T cell receptor beta chains follows, all from one sample in a study of shared clonotypes between healthy human individuals. The method was immunoSEQ multiplex PCR; TCRdb's version includes in-frame clones alone and lacks a portion of them. The data show roughly 1 million clones, around three quarters seen once. Specimen: memory CD4+ T cells from PBMCs. Source of these receptors: a man younger than 35 in good health. Some clones in this sample may be carry-over from other donors' samples. Each CDR3 is given with its conserved first and last residue. Fields, in order: D gene, V gene, clone size, J gene, CDR3 DNA, CDR3 protein. The D gene is left open where the match is weak. Only some rows state a clone size, as once, few, many or a class for expanded clones.

>.|TRBV7-9|.|TRBJ2-5
TGTGCCAGCACCCCCGGGCGGGCCCAAGAGACCCAGTACTTC
CASTPGRAQETQYF
>TRBD2|TRBV9|.|TRBJ2-7
TGTGCCAGCAGCGTAGGGGGACTATCTGTCTACGAGCAGTACTTC
CASSVGGLSVYEQYF
>.|TRBV28|.|TRBJ2-5
TGTGCCAGCAGGCCGGACAGTGAAGAGACCCAGTACTTC
CASRPDSEETQYF
>.|TRBV15|once|TRBJ2-6
TGTGCCACCAGCAGAAAACCGACAGGCTCTGGGGCCAACGTCCTGACTTTC
CATSRKPTGSGANVLTF
>.|TRBV28|.|TRBJ2-3
TGTGCCAGCAGTTTTAATCCCTTTTTTGCAGGGGAAGATACGCAGTATTTT
CASSFNPFFAGEDTQYF
>.|TRBV29-1|.|TRBJ2-5
TGCAGCGTTCGAGCCAGGGCCTTACATGGGACGGGGCTAGGGACCCAGTACTTC
CSVRARALHGTGLGTQYF
>TRBD2|TRBV4-1|.|TRBJ2-5
TGCGCCAGCAGCTCAGGACTAGCGGGAGATTGGGAGACCCAGTACTTC
CASSSGLAGDWETQYF
>TRBD1|TRBV5-1|.|TRBJ2-3
TGCGCCAGCTGGCCGGGACAGCCTAACACAGATACGCAGTATTTT
CASWPGQPNTDTQYF
>.|TRBV7-8|.|TRBJ2-7
TGTGCCAGCAGCTTATCGGGCAGGGGTGGGTCCTACGAGCAGTACTTC
CASSLSGRGGSYEQYF
>.|TRBV6-1|.|TRBJ1-2
TGTGCCAGCAGCAACGGGGTATCCCTCACCTTC
CASSNGVSLTF
>.|TRBV5-1|.|TRBJ2-1
TGCGCCAGCAGGCCGGGTCGGGGACTGGCTTACAATGAGCAGTTCTTC
CASRPGRGLAYNEQFF
>.|TRBV30|.|TRBJ2-5
TGTGCCTGGAGAGGGGCCGGGGAGACCCAGTACTTC
CAWRGAGETQYF
>TRBD1|TRBV6-1|.|TRBJ2-3
TGTGCCAGCAGTGTGGACAGGAAGGCAGATACGCAGTATTTT
CASSVDRKADTQYF
>.|TRBV4-3|.|TRBJ2-5
TGCGCCAGCAGCCAAGATAGCACCCAGTACTTC
CASSQDSTQYF
>.|TRBV6-1|few|TRBJ1-1
TGTGCCAGCAGTGAAGTGGAATACTTAACTGAAGCTTTCTTT
CASSEVEYLTEAFF
>.|TRBV30|.|TRBJ1-4
TGTGCCTGGAGTACGCAGACAACTAATGAAAAACTGTTTTTT
CAWSTQTTNEKLFF
>.|TRBV2|.|TRBJ1-1
TGTGCCAGCAGCGCCGAATGGGGAGAAGCCGAAGCTTTCTTT
CASSAEWGEAEAFF
>.|TRBV23-1|few|TRBJ1-2
TGCGCCAGCAGTCAGCCGGGGCCCAGGGGCTATGGCTACACCTTC
CASSQPGPRGYGYTF
>TRBD2|TRBV5-1|.|TRBJ2-7
TGCGCCAGCAGCTTGGCGGCTAGCGGGGGAGGGACCTACGAGCAGTACTTC
CASSLAASGGGTYEQYF
>.|TRBV25-1|many|TRBJ1-2
TGTGCCAGCAGTGAATTAGGTTGGGGCGGCTACACCTTC
CASSELGWGGYTF
>.|TRBV5-1|.|TRBJ1-1
TGCGCCAGCAGCTTGGAGGTGCCGAACACTGAAGCTTTCTTT
CASSLEVPNTEAFF
>.|TRBV29-1|.|TRBJ1-1
TGCAGCGTAGTAGTATACCTGAACACTGAAGCTTTCTTT
CSVVVYLNTEAFF
>TRBD1|TRBV7-9|.|TRBJ2-1
TGTGCCACCGGGTGGGGGACAGACAATTACAATGAGCAGTTCTTC
CATGWGTDNYNEQFF
>.|TRBV6-5|few|TRBJ2-5
TGTGCCAGCAGTCCTCAAATGCAAGAGACCCAGTACTTC
CASSPQMQETQYF